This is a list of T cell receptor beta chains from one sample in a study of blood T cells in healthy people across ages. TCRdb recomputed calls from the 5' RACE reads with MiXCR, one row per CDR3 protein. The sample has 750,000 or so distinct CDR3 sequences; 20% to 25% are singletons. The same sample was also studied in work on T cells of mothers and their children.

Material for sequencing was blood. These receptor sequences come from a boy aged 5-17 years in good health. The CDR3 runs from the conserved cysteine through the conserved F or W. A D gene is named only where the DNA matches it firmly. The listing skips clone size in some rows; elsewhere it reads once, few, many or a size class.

CASGFLLGLGSGANVLTF	TGTGCTAGTGGTTTCCTCCTGGGGCTAGGATCTGGGGCCAACGTCCTGACTTTC	TRBV12-5	TRBJ2-6	.	few
CASSFPRGHSYNEQFF	TGTGCCAGCAGCTTTCCCAGGGGCCATTCCTACAATGAGCAGTTCTTC	TRBV7-9	TRBJ2-1	.	few
CASSTGPVGSYNEQFF	TGCGCCAGCAGCACCGGACCCGTTGGGTCCTACAATGAGCAGTTCTTC	TRBV5-1	TRBJ2-1	.	few
CASSQDNRGTDTQYF	TGCGCCAGCAGCCAAGATAATAGGGGCACAGATACGCAGTATTTT	TRBV4-3	TRBJ2-3	.	.
CASSSHDRSYNSPLHF	TGTGCCAGCAGCTCACATGACCGCTCCTATAATTCACCCCTCCACTTT	TRBV7-2	TRBJ1-6	.	few
CASSLVPGGGNEQFF	TGTGCCAGCAGCTTAGTCCCGGGGGGCGGCAATGAGCAGTTCTTC	TRBV7-2	TRBJ2-1	.	.
CASSPWGGGGDTQYF	TGTGCCAGCAGCCCCTGGGGAGGGGGGGGAGATACGCAGTATTTT	TRBV7-2	TRBJ2-3	.	.
CATTGGAHEQFF	TGTGCCACCACCGGGGGGGCCCATGAGCAGTTCTTC	TRBV10-3	TRBJ2-1	TRBD2	few
CATKNRGRVNTEAFF	TGTGCCACAAAAAACAGGGGGCGTGTGAACACTGAAGCTTTCTTT	TRBV24-1	TRBJ1-1	TRBD1	.
CASSKTAAGSDTQYF	TGTGCCAGCAGCAAGACCGCGGCAGGGTCAGATACGCAGTATTTT	TRBV7-8	TRBJ2-3	.	.
CASSLWEPIQGVAKNIQYF	TGTGCCAGCAGTTTGTGGGAACCCATTCAAGGGGTAGCCAAAAACATTCAGTACTTC	TRBV28	TRBJ2-4	.	.
CSASRAQGVSNEQFF	TGCAGTGCTAGTAGGGCTCAAGGGGTGTCAAATGAGCAGTTCTTC	TRBV20-1	TRBJ2-1	.	.
CVSSPGTVPGNTIYF	TGTGTCAGCAGTCCGGGGACAGTTCCTGGAAACACCATATATTTT	TRBV28	TRBJ1-3	TRBD1	.
CASSQDRVYEQYF	TGCGCCAGCAGCCAAGACAGAGTCTACGAGCAGTACTTC	TRBV4-3	TRBJ2-7	.	few
CASSSGQGWQETQYF	TGTGCCAGCAGTTCGGGACAGGGGTGGCAAGAGACCCAGTACTTC	TRBV6-5	TRBJ2-5	TRBD1	few
CASSLGRPKNIQYF	TGTGCCAGCAGCTTGGGACGGCCGAAAAACATTCAGTACTTC	TRBV7-2	TRBJ2-4	.	.
CASSPRESEAFF	TGTGCCAGCTCCCCGCGGGAGTCTGAAGCTTTCTTT	TRBV18	TRBJ1-1	.	.
CASSRRQGYGEQFF	TGCGCCAGCAGCAGACGACAGGGCTACGGTGAGCAGTTCTTC	TRBV4-3	TRBJ2-1	TRBD1	few
CSEVGLQETQYF	TGCAGCGAAGTGGGTCTCCAAGAGACCCAGTACTTC	TRBV29-1	TRBJ2-5	.	.
CASSIRTDTQYF	TGTGCCAGCAGTATCCGCACAGATACGCAGTATTTT	TRBV6-1	TRBJ2-3	.	.
CASSRGIQGLDGELFF	TGTGCCAGCAGTCGAGGGATACAGGGTTTGGACGGGGAGCTGTTTTTT	TRBV7-6	TRBJ2-2	.	few
CSVVGQNLESEQYF	TGCAGCGTTGTGGGACAGAACCTAGAGAGCGAGCAGTACTTC	TRBV29-1	TRBJ2-7	TRBD1	.
CASSHDPSTIPDTQYF	TGTGCCAGCAGCCACGATCCTAGCACCATCCCAGATACGCAGTATTTT	TRBV14	TRBJ2-3	.	.
CASSFGQASGANVLTF	TGTGCCAGCAGTTTTGGACAGGCCTCTGGGGCCAACGTCCTGACTTTC	TRBV6-5	TRBJ2-6	TRBD1	.
CASSPLVGGEKLFF	TGTGCCAGCTCACCACTCGTCGGAGGGGAAAAACTGTTTTTT	TRBV18	TRBJ1-4	.	few
CASSLTGEKLFF	TGCGCCAGCAGCTTGACAGGTGAAAAACTGTTTTTT	TRBV5-1	TRBJ1-4	.	few
CAIRGGLGLNEQFF	TGTGCCATCCGTGGCGGTCTAGGGCTCAATGAGCAGTTCTTC	TRBV27	TRBJ2-1	.	.
CASSENRDRGNIQYF	TGTGCCAGCAGTGAAAACCGGGACAGGGGAAACATTCAGTACTTC	TRBV6-1	TRBJ2-4	TRBD1	few
CASTPTGAYNEQFF	TGTGCCAGCACCCCCACAGGGGCATACAATGAGCAGTTCTTC	TRBV6-5	TRBJ2-1	TRBD1	.
CASSLGPGGYGYTF	TGCGCCAGCAGCTTGGGGCCAGGGGGGTATGGCTACACCTTC	TRBV5-1	TRBJ1-2	TRBD1	.
CASSPIPGTGGYQPQHF	TGCGCCAGCAGCCCCATACCGGGGACAGGGGGCTATCAGCCCCAGCATTTT	TRBV5-1	TRBJ1-5	TRBD1	.
CASSFQALYNEQFF	TGTGCCAGCAGTTTTCAAGCGCTTTACAATGAGCAGTTCTTC	TRBV28	TRBJ2-1	.	.
CASSTQTALWSYTF	TGTGCCAGCAGCACTCAGACAGCCCTCTGGAGCTACACCTTC	TRBV7-2	TRBJ1-2	.	.
CSVGKGAEQYF	TGCAGCGTTGGAAAGGGGGCAGAGCAGTACTTC	TRBV29-1	TRBJ2-7	TRBD1	.
CSVEPRQGSETQYF	TGCAGCGTTGAACCTCGACAGGGGAGCGAGACCCAGTACTTC	TRBV29-1	TRBJ2-5	TRBD1	.
CASIQTSGYSGANVLTF	TGTGCCAGCATACAAACTAGCGGGTACTCTGGGGCCAACGTCCTGACTTTC	TRBV6-6	TRBJ2-6	TRBD2	.
CASSQRTSGRGETQYF	TGTGCCAGCAGCCAAAGGACTAGCGGCAGGGGGGAGACCCAGTACTTC	TRBV3-1	TRBJ2-5	TRBD2	few
CASSPGQVTGELFF	TGCGCCAGCAGCCCCGGACAGGTTACCGGGGAGCTGTTTTTT	TRBV5-1	TRBJ2-2	TRBD1	.
CSASGRKGVFPLYEQYF	TGCAGTGCTAGTGGGAGAAAGGGGGTATTCCCACTCTACGAGCAGTACTTC	TRBV20-1	TRBJ2-7	.	.